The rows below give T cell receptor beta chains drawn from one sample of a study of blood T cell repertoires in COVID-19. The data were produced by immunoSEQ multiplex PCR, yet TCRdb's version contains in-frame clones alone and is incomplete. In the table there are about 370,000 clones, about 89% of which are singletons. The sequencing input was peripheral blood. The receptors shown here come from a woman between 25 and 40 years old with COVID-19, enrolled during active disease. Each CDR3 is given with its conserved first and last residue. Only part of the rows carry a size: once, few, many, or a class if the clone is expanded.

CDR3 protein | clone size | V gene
CASSRDTRNTEAFF | - | TRBV18
CASSSAGVSYNEQFF | once | TRBV11-2
CASSESGLGNTEAFF | - | TRBV2
CASRSSPGNQPQHF | - | TRBV28
CASRGSGQGNEKLFF | - | TRBV6-5
CASSRQAFLEDTIYF | - | TRBV7-6
CASSLEARGGPQETQYF | - | TRBV5-1
CASRPTPSASGLPRENIQYF | - | TRBV5-1
CSVESAATSGTGVGSSYNEQFF | - | TRBV29-1
CASTRGTGIYNEQFF | - | TRBV5-8
CASSFSSSYNEQFF | - | TRBV7-9
CASRPTGMGNTEAFF | - | TRBV2
CASSILAGVANEQFF | - | TRBV9
CSAPSTGDRNEQFF | - | TRBV29-1
CASSLRKTGAYEQYF | - | TRBV27
CASRSGTGRGNEKLFF | - | TRBV19
CASSPVDSNYGYTF | - | TRBV4-2
CASSSYSGTSGVHEQFF | - | TRBV21-1
CASRDNRDRGYGYTF | - | TRBV6-5
CASTVPGNTIYF | few | TRBV28
CATSGDSSYEQYF | - | TRBV24-1
CASSFRGAYGYTF | - | TRBV12-3/TRBV12-4
CASSYGREGNEQFF | many | TRBV6-5
CASSPGQNTEAFF | - | TRBV7-2
CASSLSGIDQPQHF | - | TRBV27
CASSQARGRDGGYTF | - | TRBV4-3
CARGGGEVNSPLHF | - | TRBV6-5
CASSFGTGKYGYTF | once | TRBV5-1
CASSPGPGIHEQYF | once | TRBV5-4
CASSRWTASTDTQYF | - | TRBV11-2
CASSQDTGKNTEAFF | - | TRBV3-1/TRBV3-2
CASSLLRVKGLAALQYF | - | TRBV5-6
CASSLGGGQPQHF | - | TRBV5-5